The 17 T cell receptor beta chains reported below all come from one sample, sequenced in a study of blood T cell repertoires in COVID-19. This table comes from immunoSEQ multiplex PCR, and its TCRdb copy is limited to in-frame clones, with some not included. This repertoire shows 250,000 or so clones, 70% to 90% found once; its top ten account for 6.2%. The specimen sequenced was peripheral blood. The receptors stem from a man aged 60-69 years with acute or convalescent COVID-19.

This clone was recorded once. The CDR3 DNA follows: TGTGCCAGCAGTTTAACATCGGGACAGGGCGGCAATCAGCCCCAGCATTTT. This encodes CASSLTSGQGGNQPQHF. The chain couples TRBV28 to TRBJ1-5; 9 nucleotides match TRBD1. V shed 2 bases, J shed 2 bases, and the junction held 7 bases outside the gene matches. The CDR3 loop spans 17 amino acids. Germline V gives CDR1 MDHEN, CDR2 SYDVKM.

This clone was recorded a few times. This sequence joins TRBV5-1 and TRBJ2-3, with 9 bases that match TRBD1. This CDR3 region has 16 residues. CDR1 and CDR2 from the germline V gene are SGHRS and YFSETQ. V lost 2 bases and J lost 1; bases outside the gene matches: 5. CDR3 sequence: CASSFEDRGGTDTQYF. The CDR3 DNA reads TGCGCCAGCAGCTTTGAGGACAGGGGAGGCACAGATACGCAGTATTTT. The full variable domain, with the rest looked up from reference TRBV5-1 and TRBJ2-3, is KAGVTQTPRYLIKTRGQQVTLSCSPISGHRSVSWYQQTPGQGLQFLFEYFSETQRNKGNFPGRFSGRQFSNSRSEMNVSTLELGDSALYLCASSFEDRGGTDTQYFGPGTRLTVL.

J is TRBJ2-7 and V is TRBV5-1; 13 bases fit TRBD2. The CDR3 has 17 residues. Per the germline V gene, CDR1 is SGHRS and CDR2 is YFSETQ. J lost 0 bases, V lost 3 bases, and 6 bases had no gene match. The CDR3 loop is CASSWTSGSGSSYEQYF. The CDR3 DNA is TGCGCCAGCAGCTGGACTAGCGGGAGCGGTAGCTCCTACGAGCAGTACTTC.

The chain couples TRBV6-2 or TRBV6-3 to TRBJ1-2; possibly TRBD1 for D (6 bases). Per germline, CDR1 MNHEY and CDR2 SVGEGT. This CDR3 spans 13 amino acids. Trimming pared 4 bases from V and 7 bases from J, leaving 13 bases between. The CDR3: CASSLDSNLGYTF. In DNA, the CDR3 is TGTGCCAGCAGTTTGGACAGCAACCTTGGCTACACCTTC.

The chain uses TRBV7-6 and TRBJ2-7; TRBD1 agrees at 8 bases. CDR1 and CDR2 (germline): SGHVS, FNYEAQ. With 2 bases clipped from V and 0 bases from J, the junction kept 12 bases outside the gene matches. CDR3 size: 18 residues. The CDR3 bases are TGTGCCAGCAGCTTACGTCCAGGGGGCTTTGAATACTCCTACGAGCAGTACTTC. This codes for CASSLRPGGFEYSYEQYF.

The gene calls are TRBV19 and TRBJ1-1; TRBD1 aligns across 10 bases. V dropped 3 bases and J dropped 7; count of bases not matched to a gene: 5. The CDR3 covers 14 residues. CDR1 is LNHDA and CDR2 is SQIVND in the germline V gene (reference sequence). CDR3 DNA: TGTGCCAGTAGTATCCGACAGGGGGCCAATGAAGCTTTCTTT. This sequence encodes CASSIRQGANEAFF.

The chain joins TRBV7-2 to TRBJ1-3; maybe TRBD1 (5 bases). The CDR3 extends over 13 amino acids. V dropped 5 bases and J dropped 5 bases, with 10 bases sitting between them. CDR1 is SGHTA, CDR2 FQGNSA, per germline. DNA for the CDR3: TGTGCCAGCAGCGCCCAGGGCAGAAACACCATATATTTT. Its protein product is CASSAQGRNTIYF. The whole variable domain, filled in from reference TRBV7-2 and TRBJ1-3, reads GAGVSQSPSNKVTEKGKDVELRCDPISGHTALYWYRQSLGQGLEFLIYFQGNSAPDKSGLPSDRFSAERTGGSVSTLTIQRTQQEDSAVYLCASSAQGRNTIYFGEGSWLTVV.

The CDR3 region has the DNA TGTGCCAGCAGCTTAGATCCGCGGACAGGGTCCTACGAGCAGTACTTC. Encoded protein: CASSLDPRTGSYEQYF. The chain combines TRBV11-3 with TRBJ2-7; TRBD1 aligns across 8 bases. After removal of 0 bases from V and 1 base from J, the junction contained 5 bases not matched to a gene. The CDR3 spans 16 residues. Germline V gene sequence: CDR1 SGHNT, CDR2 YENEEA. The variable domain in full, with the rest retrieved from reference TRBV11-3 and TRBJ2-7, is EAGVVQSPRYKIIEKKQPVAFWCNPISGHNTLYWYLQNLGQGPELLIRYENEEAVDDSQLPKDRFSAERLKGVDSTLKIQPAELGDSAVYLCASSLDPRTGSYEQYFGPGTRLTVT.

This clone has more than one count but fewer than ten. The rearrangement uses TRBV10-3 and TRBJ2-3; TRBD1 is a possible D gene (6 bases). Germline lookup yields CDR1 ENHRY and CDR2 SYGVKD. CDR3 length equals 15 residues. V lost 6 bases to trimming and J lost 3 bases, with 16 bases between them. The CDR3 reads CAISSPDRATDTQYF. CDR3 bases: TGTGCCATCAGCTCCCCGGACAGAGCAACAGATACGCAGTATTTT.

The chain has TRBV19 and TRBJ1-5, with 7 bases identical to TRBD1. The CDR3 contains 15 residues. CDR1 is LNHDA and CDR2 is SQIVND in the germline V gene (reference sequence). The ends lost 5 bases at V and 1 base at J; junction bases unmatched: 5. The CDR3 coding sequence is TGTGCCAGTAGTTCTGACAGGGACAGCAATCAGCCCCAGCATTTT. Translating it yields CASSSDRDSNQPQHF.

V is TRBV6-5 and J is TRBJ1-1; TRBD1 is a possible D gene (6 bases). Trimming removed 2 bases from V and 4 bases from J, with 17 bases in between. The CDR3 length is 16 residues. The germline gives CDR1 MNHEY, CDR2 SVGAGI. The CDR3: CASSYLASGAGTEAFF. The DNA of the CDR3 is TGTGCCAGCAGTTACCTTGCTTCAGGGGCGGGCACTGAAGCTTTCTTT.

This chain uses TRBV5-5 with TRBJ2-5, with a tentative D call TRBD2 (5 bases). The V end was cut by 9 bases, the J end by 5 bases, with 17 bases between. The CDR3 length is 13 residues. Germline assignment: CDR1 SGHKS and CDR2 YYEKEE (reference sequence). Written as DNA, the CDR3 is TGTGCCACCTCGTTGGGTTCGGGGGAGACCCAGTACTTC. Translating gives CATSLGSGETQYF.

The rearrangement joins TRBV7-9 to TRBJ2-1; 13 nucleotides align to TRBD2. The ends lost 8 bases at V and 7 bases at J; junction bases unmatched: 5. CDR1 is SEHNR, CDR2 FQNEAQ, per germline (reference sequence). This CDR3 spans 14 amino acids. The CDR3 here is CASARTSGSNEQFF. CDR3 nucleotides: TGTGCCAGCGCCAGGACTAGCGGGAGTAATGAGCAGTTCTTC.

V is TRBV18 and J is TRBJ2-5, with 8 nucleotides matching TRBD2. The V and J ends lost 6 bases and 2 bases, in that order; junction bases with no gene match: 11. CDR1 is KGHSH and CDR2 is LQKENI in the germline V gene. CDR3 length: 16 residues. The DNA for the CDR3 is TGTGCCAGCTCTCCGTTACTAGCGGAGAGGCAAGAGACCCAGTACTTC. Translated: CASSPLLAERQETQYF.

The rearrangement uses TRBV21-1 and TRBJ2-7; the listed D gene, TRBD2, was not tested against the DNA. TRBV21-1 is noted as a pseudogene. This CDR3 contains 21 residues. CDR3 amino acids: CASSNRKLSGPQIGGSYEQYF. The DNA of the CDR3 is TGTGCCAGCAGCAATAGGAAATTGTCGGGTCCCCAAATTGGTGGTTCCTACGAGCAGTACTTC.

The V call is TRBV4-2, the J call TRBJ1-1; D remains ambiguous. The CDR3 covers 14 residues. The germline gives CDR1 LGHNA, CDR2 YNFKEQ. V gave up 1 base and J gave up 0 bases, with 6 bases separating them. CDR3 in DNA: TGTGCCAGCAGCCAAGTTCAGATGAACACTGAAGCTTTCTTT. It translates to CASSQVQMNTEAFF.

This chain links TRBV10-3 with TRBJ1-2; weak D call: TRBD1 (5 bases). Trimming shortened V by 11 bases and J by 8 bases, and 21 bases separated the two germline ends. In germline, CDR1 is ENHRY, CDR2 SYGVKD. There are 13 residues in the CDR3. The CDR3 sequence is CAATQGAERGYTF. CDR3 sequence (DNA): TGTGCCGCGACACAAGGGGCGGAACGGGGCTACACCTTC.